This T cell receptor beta chain appears in the sequencing data of a study of OX40 agonist ivuxolimab in advanced cancers. Study at large: The patients got ivuxolimab, which is an agonistic anti-OX40 (CD134) antibody.

With regard to this clone: Its cognate antigen is unknown.

The CDR3 contains 14 residues. V shed 4 bases and J 2 bases; nucleotides not matched to a gene: 4. Germline values: CDR1 SNHLY, CDR2 FYNNEI. The data were produced by immunoSEQ multiplex PCR, yet TCRdb's version contains in-frame clones alone and is incomplete. The data show 30,000 to 45,000 clones, around 87% seen once. Study outcomes and limitations: Expanded clones belonging to CD8+ T cells outnumbered, on average, those of CD4+.

The source of this sequence is an adult with an advanced solid tumor such as melanoma, head and neck, liver or kidney cancer. The specimen was CD4+ or CD8+ T cells sorted from blood, collected in a trial of the OX40 agonist ivuxolimab. This chain joins TRBV2 and TRBJ1-2, with 7 nucleotides matching TRBD1. The CDR3, as DNA: TGTGCCAGCAGTGGGGACAGCCAAAACTATGGCTACACCTTC. This encodes CASSGDSQNYGYTF.